This T cell receptor (beta chain) was identified during a study of sequential checkpoint blockade in melanoma. The CDR3 has 17 amino acids. Germline loops: CDR1 SEHNR, CDR2 FQNEAQ (reference sequence). Only in-frame clones appear in the TCRdb table, and some are missing; sequencing was by immunoSEQ multiplex PCR. The sample lists 35,000 to 45,000 clones, just under 85% occurring once. Sample treatment: randomized to nivolumab then ipilimumab (arm A) or the reverse (arm B). The source material was CD8+ T cells sorted from blood (inferred from file names), sampled from a patient given nivolumab and ipilimumab in sequence. The V and J genes are TRBV7-9 and TRBJ2-5; 10 bases are a match to TRBD1. The end of the DNA aligns better with TRBJ2-7, so the J call may be wrong. This receptor was obtained from a human donor with melanoma. Here the CDR3 reads CASSLAGTGVREHEQYF. DNA for the CDR3: TGTGCCAGCAGCTTGGCCGGGACAGGGGTACGGGAGCACGAGCAGTACTTC.